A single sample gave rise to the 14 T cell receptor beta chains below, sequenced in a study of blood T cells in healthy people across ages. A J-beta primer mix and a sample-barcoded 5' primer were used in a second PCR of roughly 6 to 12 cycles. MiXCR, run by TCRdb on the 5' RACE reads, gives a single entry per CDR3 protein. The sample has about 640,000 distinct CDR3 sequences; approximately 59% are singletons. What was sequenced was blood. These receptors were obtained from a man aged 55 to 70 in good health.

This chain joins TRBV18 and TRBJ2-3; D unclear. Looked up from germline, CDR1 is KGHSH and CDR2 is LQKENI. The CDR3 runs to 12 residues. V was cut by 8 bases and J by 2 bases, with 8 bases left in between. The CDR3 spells CASKAYTDTQYF. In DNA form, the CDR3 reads TGTGCCAGCAAGGCCTACACAGATACGCAGTATTTT.

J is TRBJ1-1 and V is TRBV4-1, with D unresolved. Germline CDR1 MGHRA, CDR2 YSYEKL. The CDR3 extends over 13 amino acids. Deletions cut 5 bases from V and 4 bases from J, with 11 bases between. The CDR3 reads CASSWTVGTEAFF. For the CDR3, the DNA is TGCGCCAGCAGCTGGACCGTGGGCACTGAAGCTTTCTTT.

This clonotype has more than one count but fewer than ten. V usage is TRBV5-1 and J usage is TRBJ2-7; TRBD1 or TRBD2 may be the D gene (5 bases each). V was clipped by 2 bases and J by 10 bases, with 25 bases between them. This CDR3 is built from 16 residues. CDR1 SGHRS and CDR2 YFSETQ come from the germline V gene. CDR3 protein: CASSLITGAREGAQYF. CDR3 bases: TGCGCCAGCAGCTTAATAACCGGGGCCCGGGAAGGGGCCCAGTACTTC.

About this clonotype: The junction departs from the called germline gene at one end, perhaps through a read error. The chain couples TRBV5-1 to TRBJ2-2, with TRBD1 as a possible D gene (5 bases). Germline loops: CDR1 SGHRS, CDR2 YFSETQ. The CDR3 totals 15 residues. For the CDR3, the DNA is TGCGCCAACAGCTCGACTGACAGCCACACCGGGGAGCTGTTTTTT. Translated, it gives CANSSTDSHTGELFF.

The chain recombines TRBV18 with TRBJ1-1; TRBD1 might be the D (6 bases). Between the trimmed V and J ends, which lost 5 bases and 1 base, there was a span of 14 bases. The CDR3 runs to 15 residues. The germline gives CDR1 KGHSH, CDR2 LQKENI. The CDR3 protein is CASSLSGAKNTEAFF. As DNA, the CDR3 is TGTGCCAGCTCATTGTCAGGGGCGAAGAACACTGAAGCTTTCTTT. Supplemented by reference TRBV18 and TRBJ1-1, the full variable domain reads NAGVMQNPRHLVRRRGQEARLRCSPMKGHSHVYWYRQLPEEGLKFMVYLQKENIIDESGMPKERFSAEFPKEGPSILRIQQVVRGDSAAYFCASSLSGAKNTEAFFGQGTRLTVV.

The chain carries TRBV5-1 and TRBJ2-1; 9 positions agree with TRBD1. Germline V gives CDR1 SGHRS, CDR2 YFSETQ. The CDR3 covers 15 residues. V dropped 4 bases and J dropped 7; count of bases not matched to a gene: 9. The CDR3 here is CASSGSGTGRNEQFF. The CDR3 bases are TGCGCCAGCAGCGGATCCGGGACAGGGAGGAATGAGCAGTTCTTC.

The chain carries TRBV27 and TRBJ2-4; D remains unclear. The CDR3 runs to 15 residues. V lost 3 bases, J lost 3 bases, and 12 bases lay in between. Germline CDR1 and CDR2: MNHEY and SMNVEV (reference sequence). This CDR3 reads CASSLSYAGKNIQYF. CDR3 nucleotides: TGTGCCAGCAGTTTGTCGTACGCAGGCAAAAACATTCAGTACTTC.

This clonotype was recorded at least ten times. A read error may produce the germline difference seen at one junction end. The DNA of the CDR3 is TGTGCCAGCAGTTTTGGAGTGGCCGGAGATGCGCAGTATTTT. It encodes CASSFGVAGDAQYF. This chain joins TRBV12-3 or TRBV12-4 and TRBJ2-3; D is unclear. CDR3 length: 14 amino acids.

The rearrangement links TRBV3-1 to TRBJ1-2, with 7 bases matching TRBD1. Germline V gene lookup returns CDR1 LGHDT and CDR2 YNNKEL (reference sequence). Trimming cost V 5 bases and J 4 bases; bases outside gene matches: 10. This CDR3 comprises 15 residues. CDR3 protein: CASSKAATGSYGYTF. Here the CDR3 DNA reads TGTGCCAGCAGCAAAGCCGCGACAGGGTCCTATGGCTACACCTTC.

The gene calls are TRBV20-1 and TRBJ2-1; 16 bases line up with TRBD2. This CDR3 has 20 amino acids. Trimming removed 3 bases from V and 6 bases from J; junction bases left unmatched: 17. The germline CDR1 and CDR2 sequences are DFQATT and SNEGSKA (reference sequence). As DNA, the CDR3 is TGCAGTGCTAGCATGCCCCCGGGACTAGCGGGGGGGCCGCAGGGCAATGAGCAGTTCTTC. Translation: CSASMPPGLAGGPQGNEQFF.

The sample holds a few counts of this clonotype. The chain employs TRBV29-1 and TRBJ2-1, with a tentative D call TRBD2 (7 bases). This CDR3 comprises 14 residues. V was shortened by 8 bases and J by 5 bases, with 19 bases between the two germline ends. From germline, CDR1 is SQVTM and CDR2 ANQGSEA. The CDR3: CSQAMWGGNNEQFF. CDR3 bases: TGCAGCCAGGCTATGTGGGGGGGCAACAATGAGCAGTTCTTC.

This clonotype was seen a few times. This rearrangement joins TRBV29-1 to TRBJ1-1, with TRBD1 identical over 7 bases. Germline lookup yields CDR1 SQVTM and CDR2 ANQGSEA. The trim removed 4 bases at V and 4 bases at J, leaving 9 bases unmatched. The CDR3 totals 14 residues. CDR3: CSVALTGSSTEAFF. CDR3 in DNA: TGCAGCGTTGCCCTGACAGGGTCGAGCACTGAAGCTTTCTTT.

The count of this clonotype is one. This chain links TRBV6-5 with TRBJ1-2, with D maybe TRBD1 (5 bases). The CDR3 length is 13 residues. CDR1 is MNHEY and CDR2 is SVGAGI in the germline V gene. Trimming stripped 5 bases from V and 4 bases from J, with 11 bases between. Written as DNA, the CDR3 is TGTGCCAGCAGTACAACCAGGGTCTATGGCTACACCTTC. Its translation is CASSTTRVYGYTF.

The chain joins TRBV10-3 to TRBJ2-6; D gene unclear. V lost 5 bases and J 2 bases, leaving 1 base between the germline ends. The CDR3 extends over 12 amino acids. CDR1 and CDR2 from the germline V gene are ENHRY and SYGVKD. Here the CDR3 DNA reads TGTGCCATCAGTCCTGGGGCCAACGTCCTGACTTTC. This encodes CAISPGANVLTF.